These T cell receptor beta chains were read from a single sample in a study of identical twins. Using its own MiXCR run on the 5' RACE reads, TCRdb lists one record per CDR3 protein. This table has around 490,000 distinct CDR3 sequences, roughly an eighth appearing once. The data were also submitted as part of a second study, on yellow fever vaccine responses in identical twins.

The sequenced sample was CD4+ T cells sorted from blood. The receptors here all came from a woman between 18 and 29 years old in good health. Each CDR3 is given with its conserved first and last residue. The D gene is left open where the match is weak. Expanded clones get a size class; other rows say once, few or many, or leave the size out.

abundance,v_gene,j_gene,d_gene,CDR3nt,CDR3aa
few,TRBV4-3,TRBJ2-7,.,TGCGCCAGCAGCCAAGGCAGGGGTCCCTACGAGCAGTACTTC,CASSQGRGPYEQYF
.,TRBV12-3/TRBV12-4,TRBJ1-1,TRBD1,TGTGCCAGCAGCCCGTCCTACGACAGGGCAACTGAAGCTTTCTTT,CASSPSYDRATEAFF
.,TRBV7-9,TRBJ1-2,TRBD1,TGTGCCAGCAGCCCACAGGGGGGAGGTGGCTACACCTTC,CASSPQGGGGYTF
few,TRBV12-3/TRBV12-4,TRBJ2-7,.,TGTGCCAGCACCCCCGGGTGGGCCGCAAGAAGGAGCTCCTACGAGCAGTACTTC,CASTPGWAARRSSYEQYF
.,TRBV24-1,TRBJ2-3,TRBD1,TGTGCCACCAGTGATCCATCGACAGGGGTTGGGGATACGCAGTATTTT,CATSDPSTGVGDTQYF
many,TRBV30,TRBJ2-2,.,TGTGCCTGGAGTGCTATCGCGAACACCGGGGAGCTGTTTTTT,CAWSAIANTGELFF
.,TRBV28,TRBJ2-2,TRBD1,TGTGCCAGCAGGATCCCGAGGGGGCAGGCCGGGGAGCTGTTTTTT,CASRIPRGQAGELFF
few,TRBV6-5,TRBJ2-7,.,TGTGCCAGCAGTTACCGGGACGGAACCTACGAGCAGTACTTC,CASSYRDGTYEQYF
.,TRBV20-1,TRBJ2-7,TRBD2,TGCAGTGCTCCAGGGGTTAGCGGGAGGGCCTACGAGCAGTACTTC,CSAPGVSGRAYEQYF
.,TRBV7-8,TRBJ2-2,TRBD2,TGTGCCAGCACCCTAGGAGCGGGAGGGCGGCGGGAGCTGTTTTTT,CASTLGAGGRRELFF
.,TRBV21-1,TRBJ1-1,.,TGTGCCAGCAGCAAAGGGGCGCAGGGGGGCGCTGAAGCTTTCTTT,CASSKGAQGGAEAFF
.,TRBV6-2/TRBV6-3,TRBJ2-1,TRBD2,TGTGCCAGCAGTTACTCGATGTTAGCGGGATACAATGAGCAGTTCTTC,CASSYSMLAGYNEQFF
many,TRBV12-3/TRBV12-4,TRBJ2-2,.,TGTGCCAGCAGTTTTGGCGGCAAGACCGGGGAGCTGTTTTTT,CASSFGGKTGELFF
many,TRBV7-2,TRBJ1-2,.,TGTGCCAGCAGCTTAGAAAGGACAACCGTCTATGGCTACACCTTC,CASSLERTTVYGYTF
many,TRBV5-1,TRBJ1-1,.,TGCGCCAGCAGCTTGTTCCCGGGGGCGAACACTGAAGCTTTCTTT,CASSLFPGANTEAFF
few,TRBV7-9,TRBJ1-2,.,TGTGCCAGCAGCTTTCCGCAGGGGGGCTACACCTTC,CASSFPQGGYTF
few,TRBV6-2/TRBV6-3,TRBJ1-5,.,TGTGCCAGCAGTAGGGCTCGCGGTTCGGGCAATCAGCCCCAGCATTTT,CASSRARGSGNQPQHF
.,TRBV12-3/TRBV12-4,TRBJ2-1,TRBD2,TGTGCCAGCAGGTCTAGCGGGTACTCCTACAATGAGCAGTTCTTC,CASRSSGYSYNEQFF
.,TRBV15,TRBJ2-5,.,TGTGCCACCAGCAGAGATCGGGCAGGCTTCCAAGAGACCCAGTACTTC,CATSRDRAGFQETQYF
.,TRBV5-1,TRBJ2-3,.,TGCGCCAGCAGCTTACAGGGGCGGGACACAGATACGCAGTATTTT,CASSLQGRDTDTQYF
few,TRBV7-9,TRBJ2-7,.,TGTGCCAGCAGCTTAGGTGGCAGTCACTACGAGCAGTACTTC,CASSLGGSHYEQYF
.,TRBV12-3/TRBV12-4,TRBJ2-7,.,TGTGCCAGCAGCCTAACGTGGGAGGTTCCCTACGAGCAGTACTTC,CASSLTWEVPYEQYF
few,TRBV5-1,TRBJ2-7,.,TGCGCCAGCAGCGAGGAAGGTCGGGGGGCCCACGAGCAGTACTTC,CASSEEGRGAHEQYF
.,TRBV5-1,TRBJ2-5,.,TGCGCCAGCAGTTGGCACAACCAAGAGACCCAGTACTTC,CASSWHNQETQYF
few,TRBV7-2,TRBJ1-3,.,TGTGCCAGCAGCTTAGCCCTCTCTGGAAACACCATATATTTT,CASSLALSGNTIYF
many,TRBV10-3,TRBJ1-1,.,TGTGCCATCAGTGGGACAAGGGCCACTGAAGCTTTCTTT,CAISGTRATEAFF
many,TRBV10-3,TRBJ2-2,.,TGTGCCATCAGTGACACCTATAACACCGGGGAGCTGTTTTTT,CAISDTYNTGELFF
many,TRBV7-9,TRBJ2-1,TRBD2,TGTGCCAGCAGCCCCCTTTCGGCGGCTAGCGGGAGGAATGAGCAGTTCTTC,CASSPLSAASGRNEQFF
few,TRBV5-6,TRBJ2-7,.,TGTGCGCAGACGGTATACTCCTACGAGCAGTACTTC,CAQTVYSYEQYF
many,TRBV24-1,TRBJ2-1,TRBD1,TGTGCCACCTCGGACAGGGACAATGAGCAGTTCTTC,CATSDRDNEQFF
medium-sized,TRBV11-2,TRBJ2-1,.,TGTGCCAGCAGCTTAGCCCCGTTCAATGAGCAGTTCTTC,CASSLAPFNEQFF
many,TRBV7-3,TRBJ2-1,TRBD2,TGTGCCAGCAGCCTTAGCGGGGGGCTCTACAATGAGCAGTTCTTC,CASSLSGGLYNEQFF
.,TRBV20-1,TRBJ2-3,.,TGCAGTGCTAGTAGGGGGTCAGATACGCAGTATTTT,CSASRGSDTQYF
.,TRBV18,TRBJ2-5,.,TGTGCCAGCTCACCACCGACGGGAAAACAAGAGACCCAGTACTTC,CASSPPTGKQETQYF
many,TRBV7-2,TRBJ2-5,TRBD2,TGTGCCAGCAGTTTGGACCGGGGGGGAGAGACCCAGTACTTC,CASSLDRGGETQYF
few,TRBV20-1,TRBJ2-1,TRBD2,TGCAGTGCTCAGCGGGAGGGCTCCTACAATGAGCAGTTCTTC,CSAQREGSYNEQFF
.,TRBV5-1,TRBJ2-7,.,TGCGCCAGCAGCTTGGATGGACGGGGACTCTACGAGCAGTACTTC,CASSLDGRGLYEQYF
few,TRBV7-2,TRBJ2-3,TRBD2,TGTGCCAGCAGCCTTTGGGGGAGGGGCGGCACAGATACGCAGTATTTT,CASSLWGRGGTDTQYF
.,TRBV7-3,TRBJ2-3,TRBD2,TGTGCCAGCAGCTGGACTAGCGCATCGGCGGGGACGCAGTATTTT,CASSWTSASAGTQYF
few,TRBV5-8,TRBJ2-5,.,TGTGCCAGCAGCTTCGAGACCCAGTACTTC,CASSFETQYF
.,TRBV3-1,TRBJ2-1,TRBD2,TGTGCCAGCAGCCAAGAGGGTGGGACTACCTACTACAATGAGCAGTTCTTC,CASSQEGGTTYYNEQFF
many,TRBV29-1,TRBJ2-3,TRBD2,TGCAGCGTCGCCGGGACTAGCGCTACAGATACGCAGTATTTT,CSVAGTSATDTQYF
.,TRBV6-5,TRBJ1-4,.,TGTGCCAGCAGTTACACCAGAACTAATGAAAAACTGTTTTTT,CASSYTRTNEKLFF
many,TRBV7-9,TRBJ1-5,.,TGTGCCAGCAGCTTAGATATTCAGCCCCAGCATTTT,CASSLDIQPQHF
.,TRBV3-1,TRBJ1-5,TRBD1,TGTGCCAGCAGCCAACGGCCGACAGGGGTCAATCAGCCCCAGCATTTT,CASSQRPTGVNQPQHF
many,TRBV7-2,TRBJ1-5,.,TGTGCCAGCGGCCTCCAGGGTAGCAATCAGCCCCAGCATTTT,CASGLQGSNQPQHF